These 21 T cell receptor beta chains originate from one sample sequenced in a study of identical twins. TCRdb independently ran MiXCR on the 5' RACE reads; one entry per CDR3 protein. The table records roughly 710,000 distinct CDR3 sequences, 5.5% to 6.5% of them present only once. Sequencing was carried out using naive T cells sorted from blood. These receptors originate from a man younger than 35 in good health.

This clonotype was observed a handful of times. The V and J genes are TRBV12-3 or TRBV12-4 and TRBJ2-3, with 10 bases matching TRBD2. This CDR3 contains 16 residues. V shed 4 bases, J shed 2 bases, and the junction held 6 bases outside the gene matches. The CDR3 protein is CASSYAGTSDTDTQYF. The CDR3 DNA is TGTGCCAGCAGTTACGCCGGGACTAGCGACACAGATACGCAGTATTTT.

This clonotype was observed many times. The chain employs TRBV12-3 or TRBV12-4 and TRBJ2-1, with TRBD2 matching over 7 bases. V was clipped by 4 bases and J by 15 bases; unmatched bases: 6. The CDR3 runs to 11 residues. This CDR3 is CASSSSGIRFF. The CDR3 nucleotides read TGTGCCAGCAGTTCTAGCGGAATACGGTTCTTC.

This clonotype was seen many times. The V gene is TRBV27, the J gene TRBJ2-1; 11 bases are shared with TRBD1. V gave up 9 bases and J gave up 7 bases; unmatched junction bases: 17. Per the germline V gene, CDR1 is MNHEY and CDR2 is SMNVEV (reference sequence). The CDR3 has 17 amino acids. The CDR3 DNA follows: TGTGCCAGTCCGACCAAATCTGGACAGGGGGCACGTAATGAGCAGTTCTTC. Its protein is CASPTKSGQGARNEQFF.

This clonotype occurred a few times. The V gene is TRBV6-2 or TRBV6-3, the J gene TRBJ1-5; D may be TRBD1 (5 bases). Between the trimmed V and J ends, which lost 2 bases and 2 bases, there was a span of 13 bases. CDR1 is MNHEY, CDR2 SVGEGT, per germline. CDR3 size: 16 residues. For the CDR3, the DNA is TGTGCCAGCAGTTACCTCAGCAGGGTCGGCAATCAGCCCCAGCATTTT. Translated: CASSYLSRVGNQPQHF.

There are many counts of this clonotype. This chain links TRBV9 with TRBJ1-3, with D perhaps TRBD1 (5 bases). CDR1 is SGDLS, CDR2 YYNGEE, per germline. This CDR3 is built from 16 residues. The ends were cut back, 3 bases at V and 0 bases at J, with 13 bases in the middle. CDR3 coding DNA: TGTGCCAGCAGCGCCCCAGGGACCGGCTCTGGAAACACCATATATTTT. Protein product: CASSAPGTGSGNTIYF.

In this sample, this clonotype turned up many times. The chain recombines TRBV20-1 with TRBJ1-2; D remains ambiguous. This CDR3 has 14 amino acids. The V and J ends lost 6 bases and 4 bases respectively, with 18 bases between them. Germline V lookup: CDR1 DFQATT, CDR2 SNEGSKA (reference sequence). The CDR3 loop reads CSAPVPADGYGYTF. CDR3 coding DNA: TGCAGTGCCCCCGTCCCGGCAGACGGCTATGGCTACACCTTC.

This clonotype was counted a few times. The rearrangement uses TRBV12-3 or TRBV12-4 and TRBJ2-7, with 7 bases matching TRBD1. The CDR3 has 13 residues. The trim removed 5 bases at V and 5 bases at J, leaving 6 bases unmatched. The CDR3 DNA sequence: TGTGCCAGCAGTATCGCAGGGGGTGACGAGCAGTACGTC. Its translation is CASSIAGGDEQYV.

The chain recombines TRBV15 with TRBJ2-1, with 10 bases identical to TRBD1. This CDR3 comprises 15 residues. V lost 7 bases, J lost 4 bases, and 7 bases stayed unmatched. The germline CDR1 and CDR2 sequences are LNHNV and YYDKDF (reference sequence). CDR3 sequence (DNA): TGTGCCACCACCATGGGACAGGGGTTATACAATGAGCAGTTCTTC. Translated: CATTMGQGLYNEQFF.

This clonotype was counted at least ten times. The rearrangement links TRBV5-5 to TRBJ2-7, with D possibly matching TRBD2 (6 bases). V was trimmed by 2 bases and J by 3 bases, leaving 15 bases between them. The CDR3 spans 15 residues. In germline, CDR1 is SGHKS, CDR2 YYEKEE (reference sequence). This CDR3 reads CASSFDPGALYEQYV. For the CDR3, the DNA is TGTGCCAGCAGCTTCGACCCGGGAGCCCTCTACGAGCAGTACGTC.

This chain joins TRBV7-2 and TRBJ2-5, with D uncertain. The CDR3 totals 13 residues. Looked up from germline, CDR1 is SGHTA and CDR2 is FQGNSA. Trimming stripped 5 bases from V and 7 bases from J, with 14 bases between. The CDR3 coding sequence is TGTGCCAGCAGCCCCGACCTGGCCGGGACCCAGTACTTC. Translating it yields CASSPDLAGTQYF.

This clonotype was counted many times. The V and J genes are TRBV11-2 and TRBJ2-2; 10 bases fit TRBD2. Per germline, CDR1 SGHAT and CDR2 FQNNGV. The CDR3 covers 16 residues. Losses at the gene ends were 2 bases for V and 2 bases for J; bases not matched to a gene: 2. In DNA, the CDR3 is TGTGCCAGCAGCTTACTAGCGGGAGTTAACACCGGGGAGCTGTTTTTT. It yields the protein CASSLLAGVNTGELFF.

The CDR3 bases are TGCGCCAGCAGCCAAGGTGCCCGGGACAGCTCCTACGAGCAGTACTTC. It specifies CASSQGARDSSYEQYF. V and J are TRBV4-3 and TRBJ2-7, with 7 bases aligning to TRBD1. This CDR3 contains 16 residues. Per germline, CDR1 LGHNA and CDR2 YSLEER. The ends lost 1 base at V and 0 bases at J; junction bases unmatched: 6.

V gene TRBV20-1 combines with J gene TRBJ1-4; the D is unclear. The CDR3 extends over 14 amino acids. Germline CDR1 is DFQATT and CDR2 is SNEGSKA (reference sequence). V was clipped by 0 bases and J by 10 bases, with 15 bases between them. The CDR3 nucleotides are TGCAGTGCTAGAGATTCCCGAGCCTCGGGAAAACTGTTTTTT. Protein product: CSARDSRASGKLFF.

This clonotype was seen many times. This chain connects TRBV9 to TRBJ2-2; D uncertain. Trimming shortened V by 5 bases and J by 1 base, and 12 bases separated the two germline ends. The CDR3 is 15 residues long. Germline V gives CDR1 SGDLS, CDR2 YYNGEE. DNA for the CDR3: TGTGCCAGCAGAGAGAGGACCGAGAACACCGGGGAGCTGTTTTTT. This translates into CASRERTENTGELFF.

This clonotype was counted a few times. The chain employs TRBV27 and TRBJ2-7; 9 nucleotides agree with TRBD1. J was trimmed by 3 bases and V by 4 bases; bases with no gene match: 4. This CDR3 has 14 amino acids. Germline CDR1 MNHEY, CDR2 SMNVEV (reference sequence). The CDR3 DNA reads TGTGCCAGCAGTTACAGGGGGCGAGGCTACGAGCAGTACGTC. Its protein is CASSYRGRGYEQYV.

The table lists this clonotype with many counts. The chain uses TRBV29-1 and TRBJ1-1, with D perhaps TRBD1 (5 bases). V was clipped by 4 bases and J by 4 bases, with 10 bases between them. The germline gives CDR1 SQVTM, CDR2 ANQGSEA. CDR3 size: 12 residues. CDR3 sequence reads: CSVVGGITEAFF. CDR3 nucleotides: TGCAGCGTTGTCGGGGGGATCACTGAAGCTTTCTTT.

This clonotype was seen ten or more times. The CDR3 spells CASSFQAGTSNEQYV. The CDR3 region has the DNA TGTGCCAGCAGTTTCCAAGCGGGAACTTCTAACGAGCAGTACGTC. The V and J genes are TRBV28 and TRBJ2-7; 7 positions agree with TRBD2. After removal of 3 bases from V and 5 bases from J, the junction contained 10 bases not matched to a gene. CDR1 is MDHEN, CDR2 SYDVKM, per germline. There are 15 residues in the CDR3.

This clonotype showed up many times. V usage is TRBV29-1 and J usage is TRBJ1-1, with 7 bases fitting TRBD1. This CDR3 has 14 residues. CDR1 is SQVTM, CDR2 ANQGSEA, per germline. After removal of 3 bases from V and 1 base from J, the junction contained 5 bases not matched to a gene. The CDR3 protein is CSVDQGGQNTEAFF. The CDR3, as DNA: TGCAGCGTTGACCAGGGGGGGCAGAACACTGAAGCTTTCTTT.

The rearrangement links TRBV4-3 to TRBJ2-3, with 8 bases aligning to TRBD2. The ends lost 0 bases at V and 3 bases at J; junction bases unmatched: 5. The germline V gene has CDR1 LGHNA and CDR2 YSLEER. The CDR3 contains 16 residues. For the CDR3, the DNA is TGCGCCAGCAGCCAAGATGCGGGGGGCGCAACAGATACGCAGTATTTT. Encoded protein: CASSQDAGGATDTQYF.

This clonotype was detected many times. This chain links TRBV20-1 with TRBJ1-1; a weak D match, TRBD1 (5 bases). V gave up 0 bases and J gave up 7 bases, with 15 bases separating them. This CDR3 is built from 14 residues. Germline CDR1 and CDR2: DFQATT and SNEGSKA (reference sequence). For the CDR3, the DNA is TGCAGTGCTAGAGATGGGCCGGGACTCAATGAAGCTTTCTTT. Amino acid sequence: CSARDGPGLNEAFF.

This clonotype has just a few counts. The chain couples TRBV20-1 to TRBJ2-1, with TRBD2 identical over 8 bases. Germline trimming cut 3 bases from V and 8 bases from J; bases unmatched to any gene: 6. This CDR3 region has 13 residues. Germline V gives CDR1 DFQATT, CDR2 SNEGSKA (reference sequence). The DNA for the CDR3 is TGCAGTGCTAGCGGGAGGGCCGTAGATGAGCAGTTCTTC. Its translation: CSASGRAVDEQFF.